These 25 T cell receptor beta chains share one sample of origin, sequenced in a study of CD8+CD57+ T cells in acquired aplastic anemia. Genomic DNA constituted the template upon which TCR beta VDJ and CDR3 profiling was performed. MiXCR, applied by TCRdb to the reads, yields one record per CDR3 protein. The data hold some 170,000 distinct CDR3 sequences, with roughly 60% observed a single time. Patients sequenced had flow cytometry evidence of CD8+CD57+ cell expansion. Sequencing used sorted CD4+, CD8+, or CD8+CD57+ T cells (not recorded which) from PBMCs. Receptors were obtained from a human donor with aplastic anemia.

The J gene is TRBJ2-7, the V gene TRBV2, with 7 bases lining up with TRBD1. CDR3 length equals 14 residues. Germline trimming cut 7 bases from V and 0 bases from J; bases unmatched to any gene: 6. CDR1 is SNHLY, CDR2 FYNNEI, per germline. CDR3: CASNPTGDSYEQYF. In DNA form, the CDR3 reads TGTGCCAGCAACCCTACAGGGGACTCCTACGAGCAGTACTTC.

The chain uses TRBV2 and TRBJ1-6; D ambiguous. There are 14 residues in the CDR3. The germline V gene has CDR1 SNHLY and CDR2 FYNNEI. The V end was cut by 2 bases, the J end by 11 bases, with 13 bases between. CDR3 residues: CASSESKGRTPLHF. In DNA form, the CDR3 reads TGTGCCAGCAGTGAAAGTAAGGGTCGGACACCCCTCCACTTT.

The CDR3 here is CASSSQTGGNEKLFF. The CDR3 DNA follows: TGTGCCAGCAGCTCCCAGACAGGGGGGAATGAAAAACTGTTTTTT. J is TRBJ1-4 and V is TRBV7-9; 9 bases map to TRBD1. The length of the CDR3 is 15 residues. Germline CDR1 and CDR2: SEHNR and FQNEAQ (reference sequence). V shed 4 bases, J shed 5 bases, and the junction held 5 bases outside the gene matches.

This clonotype was observed many times. This chain joins TRBV7-6 and TRBJ2-7; no definite D call. Germline CDR1 and CDR2: SGHVS and FNYEAQ. This CDR3 is built from 13 residues. V dropped 5 bases and J dropped 3 bases, with 11 bases sitting between them. CDR3 nucleotides: TGTGCCAGCAGCCCCTACGACGGCTACGAGCAGTACTTC. The encoded protein is CASSPYDGYEQYF.

Ten or more counts support this clonotype. The V call is TRBV9, the J call TRBJ2-3; D is possibly TRBD2 (6 bases). The germline V gene encodes CDR1 SGDLS and CDR2 YYNGEE. V lost 1 base and J lost 0, with 15 bases in between. The CDR3 extends over 17 amino acids. CDR3 amino acids: CASSVFHSGRSTDTQYF. The CDR3 nucleotides read TGTGCCAGCAGCGTATTCCATTCCGGGAGAAGCACAGATACGCAGTATTTT.

V is TRBV25-1 and J is TRBJ1-1; a weak D match, TRBD1 (6 bases). This CDR3 contains 12 residues. CDR1 and CDR2 from the germline V gene are MGHDK and SYGVNS. V was cut by 10 bases and J by 1 base, with 10 bases left in between. CDR3 nucleotides: TGTGCCACCGTACAGGGGAACACTGAAGCTTTCTTT. Protein sequence: CATVQGNTEAFF.

This chain links TRBV2 with TRBJ2-1; TRBD1 matches 12 bases. Germline-derived CDR1 and CDR2 are SNHLY and FYNNEI. The CDR3 runs to 15 residues. Trimming removed 6 bases from V and 7 bases from J; junction bases left unmatched: 7. In nucleotides, the CDR3 is TGTGCCAGCAGCTTCCGGGACAGGGGGCGTAATGAGCAGTTCTTC. This translates into CASSFRDRGRNEQFF. The variable domain in full, completed from reference TRBV2 and TRBJ2-1, reads EPEVTQTPSHQVTQMGQEVILRCVPISNHLYFYWYRQILGQKVEFLVSFYNNEISEKSEIFDDQFSVERPDGSNFTLKIRSTKLEDSAMYFCASSFRDRGRNEQFFGPGTRLTVL.

J is TRBJ2-7 and V is TRBV6-1; D remains ambiguous. Germline V gene sequence: CDR1 MNHNS, CDR2 SASEGT. Trimming left V 2 bases short and J 9 bases short, with 17 bases between. This CDR3 has 14 residues. CDR3 nucleotide sequence: TGTGCCAGCAGTGAAAATACCGTGTCGACACCGCAGTACTTC. Protein product: CASSENTVSTPQYF.

V is TRBV29-1 and J is TRBJ2-5; TRBD2 aligns across 9 bases. This CDR3 comprises 14 residues. V dropped 3 bases and J dropped 5; count of bases not matched to a gene: 7. Germline loops: CDR1 SQVTM, CDR2 ANQGSEA. The CDR3 sequence is CSVDGGGARETQYF. CDR3 bases: TGCAGCGTTGACGGCGGGGGGGCTCGGGAGACCCAGTACTTC.

This rearrangement joins TRBV7-2 to TRBJ2-3; possible D gene TRBD2, 5 bases. The CDR3 length is 16 residues. The V gene's germline CDR1 is SGHTA and CDR2 FQGNSA. Trimming cost V 3 bases and J 3 bases, with 16 bases left between them. The CDR3 DNA is TGTGCCAGCAGCTTTAGGGTGTTGAGGGCGACAGATACGCAGTATTTT. Protein: CASSFRVLRATDTQYF.

This clonotype was seen more than once but under ten times. J is TRBJ2-3 and V is TRBV7-3, with D tentatively TRBD1 (5 bases). V was cut by 3 bases and J by 4 bases, with 8 bases left in between. Germline V lookup: CDR1 SGHTA, CDR2 FQGTGA. This CDR3 is built from 13 residues. The CDR3 sequence: CASSFQGADTQYF. The DNA of the CDR3 is TGTGCCAGCAGCTTTCAGGGTGCAGATACGCAGTATTTT.

The V and J genes are TRBV4-2 and TRBJ1-6, with D perhaps TRBD1 (5 bases). Trimming took 1 base from V and 10 from J, leaving 11 bases between them. Germline V gene sequence: CDR1 LGHNA, CDR2 YNFKEQ. CDR3 length: 14 amino acids. Written as DNA, the CDR3 is TGTGCCAGCAGCCAAGCATCCGGGGGATCACCCCTCCACTTT. Amino acids: CASSQASGGSPLHF.

This clonotype has only a few counts. A read error is possible here, since a much larger clone lies one base away. The V call is TRBV6-5, the J call TRBJ1-5; D gene ambiguous. With 10 bases removed from V and 4 bases from J, the gap between germline ends came to 14 bases. Germline assignment: CDR1 MNHEY and CDR2 SVGAGI. The CDR3 runs to 13 residues. Here the CDR3 reads CAISPQENQPQHF. CDR3 in DNA: TGTGCCATCAGCCCGCAGGAGAATCAGCCCCAGCATTTT.

This clonotype was counted at least ten times. This rearrangement joins TRBV6-6 to TRBJ2-7; 11 positions agree with TRBD1. CDR1 is MNHNY, CDR2 SVGAGI, per germline (reference sequence). The CDR3 is made up of 14 amino acids. The junction had 2 bases not matched to a gene; V was cut back by 2 bases and J by 5 bases. DNA of the CDR3: TGTGCCAGCAGTTACCGGACAGGGGGCCACGAGCAGTACTTC. Translated: CASSYRTGGHEQYF.

This clonotype has more than one count but fewer than ten. The chain carries TRBV5-4 and TRBJ1-3, with D perhaps TRBD1 (6 bases). The CDR3 totals 15 residues. Germline V gives CDR1 SGHNT, CDR2 YYREEE (reference sequence). V gave up 4 bases and J gave up 0 bases, with 11 bases separating them. CDR3 nucleotides: TGTGCCAGCAGCGGGGGACAATTCTCTGGAAACACCATATATTTT. This sequence encodes CASSGGQFSGNTIYF.

The chain has TRBV10-3 and TRBJ1-1, with D maybe TRBD1 (6 bases). V dropped 0 bases and J dropped 7 bases, with 9 bases sitting between them. CDR1 and CDR2 (germline): ENHRY, SYGVKD. The CDR3 has 13 residues. This CDR3 reads CAISESPGDEAFF. The DNA of the CDR3 is TGTGCCATCAGTGAGTCTCCAGGGGATGAAGCTTTCTTT.

The rearrangement joins TRBV7-2 to TRBJ2-7; 9 bases align to TRBD2. The ends lost 5 bases at V and 7 bases at J; junction bases unmatched: 9. This CDR3 is 14 amino acids long. CDR1 SGHTA and CDR2 FQGNSA come from the germline V gene. The CDR3 nucleotides read TGTGCCAGCAGCGTGGCTAGCGGGAATTCAGAGCAGTACTTC. It is translated as CASSVASGNSEQYF.

The chain is built from TRBV5-1 and TRBJ1-3; D gene ambiguous. The CDR3 has 14 amino acids. V lost 4 bases, J lost 2 bases, and 10 bases lay in between. Germline loops: CDR1 SGHRS, CDR2 YFSETQ. CDR3 protein: CASSTNTPGNTIYF. In DNA form, the CDR3 reads TGCGCCAGCAGCACTAACACGCCTGGAAACACCATATATTTT.

At least ten counts were recorded for this clonotype. V gene TRBV27 combines with J gene TRBJ2-7; 7 nucleotides agree with TRBD1. In germline, CDR1 is MNHEY, CDR2 SMNVEV (reference sequence). The V and J ends lost 3 bases and 5 bases, in that order; junction bases with no gene match: 4. CDR3 length: 13 amino acids. The DNA for the CDR3 is TGTGCCAGCAGTTTTGGCAGGGGGAACGAGCAGTACTTC. Amino acid sequence: CASSFGRGNEQYF.

The chain is built from TRBV20-1 and TRBJ1-1; TRBD1 matches at 9 bases. From germline, CDR1 is DFQATT and CDR2 SNEGSKA (reference sequence). The CDR3 is made up of 13 amino acids. Trimming took 6 bases from V and 4 from J; bases not matched to a gene: 6. The DNA of the CDR3 is TGCAGTGCAGGACAGGGGACGGGCACTGAAGCTTTCTTT. It specifies CSAGQGTGTEAFF.

This clonotype has at least ten counts. The rearrangement uses TRBV29-1 and TRBJ2-1; 9 bases fit TRBD2. The CDR3 contains 13 residues. Germline V gives CDR1 SQVTM, CDR2 ANQGSEA. The ends lost 7 bases at V and 5 bases at J; junction bases unmatched: 6. The CDR3 loop reads CSGSGGTNNEQFF. Here the CDR3 DNA reads TGCAGCGGGAGCGGGGGGACCAACAATGAGCAGTTCTTC.

This clonotype was detected many times. The V gene is TRBV9, the J gene TRBJ2-7; D may correspond to TRBD1 or TRBD2 (5 bases each). Per the germline V gene, CDR1 is SGDLS and CDR2 is YYNGEE. The CDR3 runs to 15 residues. V was clipped by 0 bases and J by 4 bases, with 14 bases between them. The CDR3 sequence: CASSVARGDSYEQYF. The CDR3 DNA sequence: TGTGCCAGCAGCGTAGCCCGGGGTGACAGTTACGAGCAGTACTTC.

This clonotype was recorded only once. J is TRBJ2-7 and V is TRBV6-1; 10 nucleotides line up with TRBD2. Germline CDR1 is MNHNS and CDR2 is SASEGT. This CDR3 is built from 16 residues. V lost 5 bases, J lost 3 bases, and 10 bases stayed unmatched. CDR3 coding DNA: TGTGCCAGCAGTTACTCGAGGACTAGCGGAGACTACGAGCAGTACTTC. Translating it yields CASSYSRTSGDYEQYF.

The J gene is TRBJ2-7, the V gene TRBV20-1; TRBD2 agrees at 14 bases. V shed 6 bases, J shed 6 bases, and the junction held 7 bases outside the gene matches. This CDR3 has 14 residues. Germline assignment: CDR1 DFQATT and CDR2 SNEGSKA (reference sequence). The CDR3 here is CSARLAGGPGEQYF. The DNA of the CDR3 is TGCAGTGCAAGACTAGCGGGAGGGCCAGGCGAGCAGTACTTC.

This chain links TRBV15 with TRBJ2-3; TRBD1 might be the D (6 bases). Germline CDR1 reads LNHNV; CDR2 reads YYDKDF (reference sequence). The V end lost 4 bases, the J end lost 0 bases, and 11 bases lay between the germline ends. The CDR3 totals 15 residues. CDR3 sequence: CATSTGTLSTDTQYF. The CDR3 nucleotides are TGTGCCACCAGCACCGGGACACTTAGCACAGATACGCAGTATTTT. Combining the CDR3 with reference TRBV15 and TRBJ2-3 gives the whole variable domain DAMVIQNPRYQVTQFGKPVTLSCSQTLNHNVMYWYQQKSSQAPKLLFHYYDKDFNNEADTPDNFQSRRPNTSFCFLDIRSPGLGDTAMYLCATSTGTLSTDTQYFGPGTRLTVL.